This T cell receptor beta chain appears in the sequencing data of a study of post-analysis software for immune sequencing data (dated by TCRdb to the mid-2010s). Study-level background: Relapsing-remitting, secondary progressive and progressive-relapsing multiple sclerosis were recorded as disease courses, and subtype annotation was lacking for some patients. Patient repertoires were compared against about a dozen previously published healthy control repertoires from donors aged about 6 to 28 years. A subset of samples was prepared in parallel using single-end sample barcoding, then pooled and co-amplified after Illumina adapter ligation.

The full study reports these points: Patients showed significantly higher frequencies than controls for about 5 TRBV segments, among them TRBV5-6, TRBV5-1 and TRBV20-1. Direct clustering with F measure revealed strong co-clustering of samples prepared in the same batch, which led to a batch-effect correction. The control group was slightly older than the multiple sclerosis patient group. Normalized Chao1 diversity was significantly lower in multiple sclerosis patients than controls, suggesting substantial peripheral T-cell clonal expansion.

To demonstrate the VDJtools post-analysis software, TCR beta repertoires were profiled from the peripheral blood of more than ten young patients with multiple sclerosis. Multiple sclerosis patients were children and adolescents aged about 6 to 16 years. Measured from the cysteine to the phenylalanine, the CDR3 is 14 residues long. Only the CDR3 portion is preserved as DNA: 42 bases, with reading frame beginning at the first base. V loses 11 bases of germline sequence and J loses 0 bases, and the interval between the two ends is 14 bases. Taken from the germline V gene, the CDR1 and CDR2 loops are MNHEY and SVGAGI. Preparation of the library involved PCR. The instrument was an Illumina HiSeq 2500. Unique molecular identifiers were incorporated into TCR beta cDNA libraries to reduce PCR and sequencing biases. Per 1 to 10 million input T cells, approximately 500,000 cDNA molecules were obtained, such that each molecule approximated one T cell. The patient libraries were prepared and sequenced using the same protocol as the earlier healthy control dataset. Within a given batch, samples were prepared together, multiplexed and sequenced on the same HiSeq lane. Per the source publication's procedure: MIGEC handled the raw barcoded reads, throwing out single-read molecular identifier groups before consensus assembly and CDR3 extraction. Clonotype tables were post-analysed with VDJtools, and diversity was normalized by down-sampling all datasets to the smallest sample size. Repertoire overlap clustering matched CDR3 amino acid but not nucleotide sequences to correct batch-related cross-sample contamination. TCRdb redid the processing of the public reads, applying fastp at Q25 and MiXCR, and retained in-frame beta chains. Here each entry gathers all rows of one CDR3 protein and keeps the most common genes and DNA. TCRdb assigned the V and J calls; the authors' analysis was not used. This sample holds about 380,000 distinct CDR3 sequences; about a third were observed only once. Clones ranked in the top ten supply around 15% of the sample.

About this clonotype: The antigen it binds to is not known. There are no base qualities to consult, and no much larger clone falls within one base.

Sequencing input: blood. Recombination connected TRBV6-5 to TRBJ1-3; the D gene is unclear. The receptor comes from a girl aged 5-17 years with multiple sclerosis. The CDR3 region has the sequence CASRGYSSGNTIYF. The DNA is as follows: TGTGCCTCCCGTGGGTATAGCTCTGGAAACACCATATATTTT.